This T cell receptor (beta chain) stems from a study of CD8+ T cells in alopecia areata. As for the study in general: Treatment of the treated patients consisted of oral tofacitinib, 5 to 10 mg twice daily.

Whole-study findings and limits: Especially in alopecia totalis/universalis, lesional scalp showed greater clonality than normal scalp did.

The V end was cut by 5 bases, the J end by 2 bases, with 2 bases between. Germline CDR1 is MDHEN and CDR2 is SYDVKM. This CDR3 spans 11 amino acids. Reverse transcription of extracted RNA yielded cDNA, which provided the sequencing template. The repertoire was sequenced with immunoSEQ multiplex PCR; TCRdb's copy has only in-frame clones and lacks some. The sample contains approximately 89,000 clones, 35% to 50% of which appear only once. This clone counts as medium-sized (0.01 to 0.1%). The antigen is undetermined. This sample includes further DNA sequences coding for the same CDR3. This clonotype was sampled from a human donor with alopecia areata. The specimen sequenced was CD4+ T cells sorted from blood. The J gene is TRBJ2-3, the V gene TRBV28, with D uncertain. CDR3 amino acids: CASSTTDTQYF. CDR3 coding DNA: TGTGCCAGCAGTACCACAGATACGCAGTATTTT.